The 28 T cell receptor beta chains presented below share a single source sample, sequenced in a study of blood T cell repertoires in COVID-19. TCRdb's table, derived via immunoSEQ multiplex PCR, lists solely in-frame clones and lacks some. The sample includes 150,000 to 200,000 clones, around nine tenths seen only once; the top ten take 6%. Sample: peripheral blood. The receptor source for this set is a man aged 40-55 years with active or convalescent COVID-19.

This clone was found many times. The chain recombines TRBV7-2 with TRBJ2-7; a possible D gene is TRBD1 (5 bases). This CDR3 contains 15 residues. CDR1 and CDR2 (germline): SGHTA, FQGNSA. The ends were cut back, 1 base at V and 3 bases at J, with 13 bases in the middle. The CDR3 loop reads CASSLDDRSFYEQYF. In DNA, the CDR3 is TGTGCCAGCAGCTTAGATGACAGATCCTTCTACGAGCAGTACTTC.

This chain joins TRBV30 and TRBJ1-1, with D possibly TRBD1 on 5 matching bases. This CDR3 contains 12 residues. The ends were cut back, 2 bases at V and 10 bases at J, with 14 bases in the middle. Germline values: CDR1 GTSNPN, CDR2 SVGIG (reference sequence). The CDR3 bases are TGTGCCTGGAGTCTGACCTCCCAGGGAGCTTTCTTT. Translating gives CAWSLTSQGAFF.

This chain uses TRBV11-2 with TRBJ2-1, with unresolved D. Germline lookup yields CDR1 SGHAT and CDR2 FQNNGV. The CDR3 is 15 amino acids. Trimming left V 0 bases short and J 5 bases short, with 11 bases between. The CDR3 DNA sequence: TGTGCCAGCAGCTTAGAAGTAGCTTCCCACAATGAGCAGTTCTTC. Protein sequence: CASSLEVASHNEQFF.

J is TRBJ1-5 and V is TRBV18; TRBD1 matches 11 bases. The CDR3 extends over 15 amino acids. The germline V gene encodes CDR1 KGHSH and CDR2 LQKENI. J gave up 6 bases and V 3 bases, and 4 bases lay outside the gene matches. Written as DNA, the CDR3 is TGTGCCAGCTCACCTGGACAGGGGGCAGGTCAGCCCCAGCATTTT. Its translation: CASSPGQGAGQPQHF. Combining the CDR3 with reference TRBV18 and TRBJ1-5 gives the whole variable domain NAGVMQNPRHLVRRRGQEARLRCSPMKGHSHVYWYRQLPEEGLKFMVYLQKENIIDESGMPKERFSAEFPKEGPSILRIQQVVRGDSAAYFCASSPGQGAGQPQHFGDGTRLSIL.

The chain uses TRBV2 and TRBJ2-4, with D possibly matching TRBD1 (6 bases). Trimming pared 7 bases from V and 2 bases from J, leaving 12 bases between. CDR1 and CDR2 (germline): SNHLY, FYNNEI. This CDR3 has 14 amino acids. As DNA, the CDR3 is TGTGCCAGCATGGGGGCGCGAACCAAAAACATTCAGTACTTC. It translates to CASMGARTKNIQYF.

The chain recombines TRBV11-2 with TRBJ2-3; D is perhaps TRBD2 (5 bases). The ends were cut back, 1 base at V and 3 bases at J, with 8 bases in the middle. CDR3 size: 14 residues. Germline-derived CDR1 and CDR2 are SGHAT and FQNNGV. CDR3 in DNA: TGTGCCAGCAGCTTAGTCCCGGGGACAGATACGCAGTATTTT. Its translation: CASSLVPGTDTQYF.

The chain recombines TRBV5-1 with TRBJ1-2; D not resolved. V lost 0 bases, J lost 6 bases, and 9 bases lay in between. Germline V gives CDR1 SGHRS, CDR2 YFSETQ. CDR3 length: 13 amino acids. The chain's CDR3 is CASSLGGADGYTF. CDR3 bases: TGCGCCAGCAGCTTGGGAGGAGCGGATGGCTACACCTTC.

V and J are TRBV6-5 and TRBJ2-1; no firm D call. Germline V gene sequence: CDR1 MNHEY, CDR2 SVGAGI. The CDR3 spans 13 residues. V lost 6 bases to trimming and J lost 10 bases, with 16 bases between them. CDR3 amino acids: CASSHNQRGEQFF. The CDR3, as DNA: TGTGCCAGCAGCCATAACCAGAGAGGCGAGCAGTTCTTC.

This rearrangement joins TRBV5-6 to TRBJ2-2; TRBD1 matches 9 bases. Per germline, CDR1 SGHDT and CDR2 YYEEEE. This CDR3 spans 17 amino acids. V trimming: 2 bases; J trimming: 3 bases; junction bases outside the gene matches: 8. The CDR3 spells CASSLQLRTGDTGELFF. The CDR3 region has the DNA TGTGCCAGCAGCTTACAACTTAGGACAGGGGACACCGGGGAGCTGTTTTTT.

This clone appeared a few times. The rearrangement links TRBV10-3 to TRBJ2-5; no clear D. The V gene lost 3 bases and the J gene lost 5 bases, with 10 bases spanning the gap. This CDR3 is 13 amino acids long. From germline, CDR1 is ENHRY and CDR2 SYGVKD. CDR3 coding DNA: TGTGCCATCAGTGAATATCCCCGGGAGACCCAGTACTTC. Protein sequence: CAISEYPRETQYF.

The gene calls are TRBV13 and TRBJ2-1; TRBD2 might be the D (6 bases). V was pared by 5 bases and J by 0 bases, with 8 bases between. The CDR3 covers 14 residues. Germline V CDR1 and CDR2: PRHDT, FYEKMQ (reference sequence). The CDR3 spells CASSRDFSYNEQFF. The CDR3 region has the DNA TGTGCCAGCAGCAGGGACTTCTCCTACAATGAGCAGTTCTTC.

The chain is built from TRBV6-6 and TRBJ2-1, with a tentative D call TRBD2 (6 bases). Trimming stripped 6 bases from V and 6 bases from J, with 18 bases between. This CDR3 spans 15 amino acids. CDR1 and CDR2 (germline): MNHNY, SVGAGI (reference sequence). The CDR3 here is CASRSRTTSSNEQFF. For the CDR3, the DNA is TGTGCCAGCAGATCTCGGACTACATCTAGCAATGAGCAGTTCTTC.

The J gene is TRBJ1-2, the V gene TRBV2; D may be TRBD1 (5 bases). V gave up 3 bases and J gave up 2 bases, with 10 bases separating them. Per the germline V gene, CDR1 is SNHLY and CDR2 is FYNNEI. The CDR3 consists of 14 residues. This chain's CDR3 is CASSESPGNYGYTF. The CDR3 DNA reads TGTGCCAGCAGTGAGAGCCCAGGGAACTATGGCTACACCTTC.

The chain uses TRBV18 and TRBJ1-1; D unresolved. The CDR3 is made up of 15 amino acids. Germline V gives CDR1 KGHSH, CDR2 LQKENI. V was pared by 3 bases and J by 1 base, with 12 bases between. The CDR3 sequence: CASSPFPSRNTEAFF. CDR3 DNA: TGTGCCAGCTCACCGTTCCCTAGTCGGAACACTGAAGCTTTCTTT.

The J gene is TRBJ2-3, the V gene TRBV7-2; D is possibly TRBD2 (5 bases). Germline assignment: CDR1 SGHTA and CDR2 FQGNSA. The CDR3 covers 18 residues. V shed 2 bases and J shed 2 bases, with 20 bases lying between them. This CDR3 is CASSLYSASSTHTDTQYF. The CDR3 nucleotides read TGTGCCAGCAGCTTATATTCTGCTAGCAGCACCCACACAGATACGCAGTATTTT.

The chain is built from TRBV3-1 (or the pseudogene TRBV3-2) and TRBJ2-7; D is perhaps TRBD1 (5 bases). Looked up from germline, CDR1 is LGHDT and CDR2 is YNNKEL (reference sequence). CDR3 size: 16 residues. Trimming shortened V by 1 base and J by 2 bases, and 15 bases separated the two germline ends. The CDR3 spells CASSQGAWQGTYEQYF. The CDR3 DNA reads as TGTGCCAGCAGCCAAGGTGCCTGGCAGGGCACCTACGAGCAGTACTTC.

The rearrangement links TRBV2 to TRBJ2-7; a possible D gene is TRBD1 (5 bases). Germline V lookup: CDR1 SNHLY, CDR2 FYNNEI. The V and J ends lost 6 bases and 0 bases respectively, with 12 bases between them. The CDR3 has 14 residues. For the CDR3, the DNA is TGTGCCAGCAGGTCCGGACAAAGCTCCTACGAGCAGTACTTC. Amino acids: CASRSGQSSYEQYF. The full variable domain, completed using reference TRBV2 and TRBJ2-7, is EPEVTQTPSHQVTQMGQEVILRCVPISNHLYFYWYRQILGQKVEFLVSFYNNEISEKSEIFDDQFSVERPDGSNFTLKIRSTKLEDSAMYFCASRSGQSSYEQYFGPGTRLTVT.

This chain links TRBV3-1 (or the pseudogene TRBV3-2) with TRBJ2-2; D is perhaps TRBD2 (6 bases). Trimming took off 4 bases at V and 2 bases at J, with 14 bases between the two ends. The CDR3 extends over 16 amino acids. Germline CDR1 is LGHDT and CDR2 is YNNKEL (reference sequence). The chain's CDR3 is CASSRGAGQNTGELFF. For the CDR3, the DNA is TGTGCCAGCAGCCGCGGGGCAGGACAAAACACCGGGGAGCTGTTTTTT.

This clone was picked up one time. This chain uses TRBV6-5 with TRBJ2-5; D perhaps matches TRBD2 (6 bases). CDR1 is MNHEY, CDR2 SVGAGI, per germline. The V end lost 5 bases, the J end lost 1 base, and 8 bases lay between the germline ends. This CDR3 contains 13 residues. CDR3 sequence reads: CASSRGVQETQYF. The CDR3 region has the DNA TGTGCCAGCAGTCGCGGGGTCCAAGAGACCCAGTACTTC.

The chain is built from TRBV6-5 and TRBJ1-3; 10 bases are a match to TRBD1. Germline-derived CDR1 and CDR2 are MNHEY and SVGAGI. V lost 6 bases to trimming and J lost 1 base; unmatched junction nucleotides: 3. The CDR3 sequence is 15 residues long. The CDR3 nucleotides are TGTGCCAGCAGCTGGGACAGGGGATCTGGAAACACCATATATTTT. Protein sequence: CASSWDRGSGNTIYF.

The chain is built from TRBV20-1 and TRBJ2-5, with D maybe TRBD1 (5 bases). The CDR3 is made up of 15 amino acids. Germline V lookup: CDR1 DFQATT, CDR2 SNEGSKA (reference sequence). Trimming took 3 bases from V and 1 from J, leaving 15 bases between them. CDR3 in amino acids: CSASRPDSFQETQYF. The DNA of the CDR3 is TGCAGTGCTAGTCGTCCCGACAGCTTCCAAGAGACCCAGTACTTC.

This chain connects TRBV3-1 (or the pseudogene TRBV3-2) to TRBJ1-6; 7 bases fit TRBD1. CDR1 is LGHDT, CDR2 YNNKEL, per germline (reference sequence). V gave up 1 base and J gave up 6 bases; unmatched junction bases: 3. CDR3 size: 15 residues. The CDR3 nucleotides read TGTGCCAGCAGCCAAGGACAGGGTCTTAATTCACCCCTCCACTTT. This encodes CASSQGQGLNSPLHF.

This chain connects TRBV5-6 to TRBJ1-1; 8 nucleotides agree with TRBD1. Germline loops: CDR1 SGHDT, CDR2 YYEEEE. V lost 6 bases and J lost 4; bases outside the gene matches: 20. This CDR3 contains 18 residues. CDR3 amino acids: CASKRRTTGVFSTTEAFF. The CDR3 DNA is TGTGCCAGCAAGCGAAGAACGACAGGGGTGTTTTCAACCACTGAAGCTTTCTTT.

This chain joins TRBV3-1 (or the pseudogene TRBV3-2) and TRBJ1-3, with D tentatively TRBD1 (5 bases). V was shortened by 1 base and J by 6 bases, with 25 bases between the two germline ends. Germline V gene sequence: CDR1 LGHDT, CDR2 YNNKEL (reference sequence). The CDR3 is 19 amino acids. The DNA of the CDR3 is TGTGCCAGCAGCCAAGTAAATCCGGGACTTAAAAGGGGAAAAAACACCATATATTTT. Its translation: CASSQVNPGLKRGKNTIYF.

This sequence joins TRBV27 and TRBJ2-1; 8 bases match TRBD2. There are 16 residues in the CDR3. J gave up 1 base and V 2 bases, and 4 bases lay outside the gene matches. Germline values: CDR1 MNHEY, CDR2 SMNVEV (reference sequence). The CDR3 DNA reads TGTGCCAGCAGTTTAAGAGCGGGAGCTTCCTACAATGAGCAGTTCTTC. This translates into CASSLRAGASYNEQFF.

Remarks on this clone: Different DNA sequences within this sample yield the same CDR3. The genes are TRBV5-1 and TRBJ2-2; D uncertain. V was trimmed by 1 base and J by 4 bases, leaving 8 bases between them. The CDR3 runs 14 residues. Germline CDR1 and CDR2: SGHRS and YFSETQ. The CDR3 here is CASSLYPGTGELFF. CDR3 coding DNA: TGCGCCAGCAGCTTGTATCCGGGCACCGGGGAGCTGTTTTTT.

CDR3: CASSLTVTDTQYF. The CDR3 DNA is TGTGCCAGCAGCTTGACAGTGACAGATACGCAGTATTTT. V usage is TRBV5-6 and J usage is TRBJ2-3; no clear D gene. The CDR3 runs to 13 residues. With 1 base removed from V and 3 bases from J, the gap between germline ends came to 6 bases. Germline assignment: CDR1 SGHDT and CDR2 YYEEEE.

This clone was picked up one time. The V call is TRBV6-5, the J call TRBJ1-5; D gene unclear. Trimming stripped 0 bases from V and 5 bases from J, with 11 bases between. Germline values: CDR1 MNHEY, CDR2 SVGAGI. CDR3 length: 15 amino acids. The DNA of the CDR3 is TGTGCCAGCAGTTACTCGAGGGCAGAAGATCAGCCCCAGCATTTT. Translation: CASSYSRAEDQPQHF.